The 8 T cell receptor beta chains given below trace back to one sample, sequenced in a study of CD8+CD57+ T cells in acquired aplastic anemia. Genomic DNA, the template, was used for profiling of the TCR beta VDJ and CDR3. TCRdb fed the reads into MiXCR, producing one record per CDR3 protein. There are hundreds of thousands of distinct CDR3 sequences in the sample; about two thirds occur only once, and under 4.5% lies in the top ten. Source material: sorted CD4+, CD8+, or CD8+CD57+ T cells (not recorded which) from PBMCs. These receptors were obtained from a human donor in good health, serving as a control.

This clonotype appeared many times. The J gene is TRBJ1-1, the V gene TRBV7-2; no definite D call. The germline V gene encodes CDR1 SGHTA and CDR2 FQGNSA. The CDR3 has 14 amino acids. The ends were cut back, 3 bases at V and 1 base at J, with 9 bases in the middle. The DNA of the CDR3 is TGTGCCAGCAGCTTCGCCGTCGGGAACACTGAAGCTTTCTTT. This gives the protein CASSFAVGNTEAFF.

The CDR3 loop is CASSPGEGGSPLHLFF. The CDR3 region has the DNA TGTGCCAGCAGCCCCGGGGAGGGAGGTTCACCCCTCCACCTGTTTTTT. The chain uses TRBV7-3 and TRBJ1-4; D unclear. This CDR3 is built from 16 residues. CDR1 is SGHTA, CDR2 FQGTGA, per germline. Trimming shortened V by 5 bases and J by 14 bases, and 27 bases separated the two germline ends.

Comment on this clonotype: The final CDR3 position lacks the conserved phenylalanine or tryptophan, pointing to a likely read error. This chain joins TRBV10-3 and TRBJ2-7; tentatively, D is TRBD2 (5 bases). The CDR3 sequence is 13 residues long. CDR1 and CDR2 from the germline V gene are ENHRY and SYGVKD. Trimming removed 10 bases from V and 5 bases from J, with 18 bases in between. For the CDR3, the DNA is TGTGCCACCAAGGAGGCCGGTGACCACGAGCAGTACTAC. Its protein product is CATKEAGDHEQYY.

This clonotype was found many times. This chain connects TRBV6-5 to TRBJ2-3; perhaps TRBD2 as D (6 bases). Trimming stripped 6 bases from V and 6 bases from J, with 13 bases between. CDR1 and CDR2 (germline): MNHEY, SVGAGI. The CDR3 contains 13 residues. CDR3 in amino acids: CASREGFADTQYF. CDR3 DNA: TGTGCCAGCAGGGAGGGTTTTGCGGATACGCAGTATTTT.

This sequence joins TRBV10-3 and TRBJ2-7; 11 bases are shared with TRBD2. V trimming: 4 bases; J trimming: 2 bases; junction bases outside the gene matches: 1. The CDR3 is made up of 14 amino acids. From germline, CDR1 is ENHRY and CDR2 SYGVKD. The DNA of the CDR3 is TGTGCCATCAGTGCGACTAGCGGGACCTACGAGCAGTACTTC. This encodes CAISATSGTYEQYF.

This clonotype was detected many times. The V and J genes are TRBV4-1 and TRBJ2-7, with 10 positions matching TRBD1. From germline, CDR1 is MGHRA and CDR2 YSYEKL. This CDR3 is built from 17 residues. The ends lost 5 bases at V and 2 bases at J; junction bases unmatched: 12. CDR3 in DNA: TGCGCCAGCAGCTTAACATCCGGGACAGGGGAACCCTACGAGCAGTACTTC. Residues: CASSLTSGTGEPYEQYF.

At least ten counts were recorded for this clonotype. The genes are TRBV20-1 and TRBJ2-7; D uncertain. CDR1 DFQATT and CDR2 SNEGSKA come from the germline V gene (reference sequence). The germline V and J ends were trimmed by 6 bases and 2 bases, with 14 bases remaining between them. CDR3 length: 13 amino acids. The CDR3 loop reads CSAKAPYTYEQYF. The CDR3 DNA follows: TGCAGTGCCAAAGCTCCCTATACCTACGAGCAGTACTTC.

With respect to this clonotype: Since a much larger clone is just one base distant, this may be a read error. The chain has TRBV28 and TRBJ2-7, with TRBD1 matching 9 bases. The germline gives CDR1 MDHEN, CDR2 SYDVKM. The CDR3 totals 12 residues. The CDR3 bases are TGTGCCAGCAGACAGGGGGCATACGGGCAGTACTTC. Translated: CASRQGAYGQYF.